This TCR beta chain comes out of a study of blood T cells in healthy people across ages. J was trimmed by 11 bases and V by 6 bases; bases with no gene match: 10. Germline CDR1 MDHEN, CDR2 SYDVKM. The CDR3 runs to 13 residues. Then a second PCR, running roughly 6 to 11 cycles, was carried out with a sample-barcoded 5' primer and a J-beta primer mix. TCRdb itself ran the 5' RACE reads through MiXCR, one entry per CDR3 protein. The top ten hold more than 6% of the sample, which has roughly 1,700,000 distinct CDR3 sequences, about 28% seen once. Sequencing used blood. The sequence derives from a woman aged 30 to 39 in good health. The rearrangement links TRBV28 to TRBJ2-5, with 9 bases identical to TRBD1. CDR3: CASRGTGRNEQYF. CDR3 bases: TGTGCCAGCAGGGGGACAGGGAGGAATGAGCAGTACTTC. Together with reference TRBV28 and TRBJ2-5, the CDR3 gives the full variable domain: DVKVTQSSRYLVKRTGEKVFLECVQDMDHENMFWYRQDPGLGLRLIYFSYDVKMKEKGDIPEGYSVSREKKERFSLILESASTNQTSMYLCASRGTGRNEQYFGPGTRLLVL.